The 10 T cell receptor beta chains given below trace back to one sample, sequenced in a study of control samples from healthy donors and cancer patients. Assay used: immunoSEQ multiplex PCR; TCRdb lists only in-frame clones, some missing. The data show almost 90,000 clones, roughly nine tenths seen once. Sequenced input: blood. The receptors here all came from a man aged 25 to 40 in good health.

The gene calls are TRBV3-1 (or the pseudogene TRBV3-2) and TRBJ2-6; 8 nucleotides match TRBD1. CDR3 length: 17 amino acids. CDR1 and CDR2 from the germline V gene are LGHDT and YNNKEL (reference sequence). The junction had 8 bases not matched to a gene; V was cut back by 7 bases and J by 0 bases. The CDR3 loop is CASTPTGDFSGANVLTF. CDR3 bases: TGTGCCAGCACCCCGACAGGGGACTTCTCTGGGGCCAACGTCCTGACTTTC.

This clone was observed a handful of times. This chain connects TRBV7-9 to TRBJ2-2; TRBD1 matches at 10 bases. The junction had 3 bases not matched to a gene; V was cut back by 3 bases and J by 5 bases. Germline lookup yields CDR1 SEHNR and CDR2 FQNEAQ (reference sequence). CDR3 length: 15 residues. The CDR3 region is CASSFGQGETGELFF. As DNA, the CDR3 is TGTGCCAGCAGCTTCGGACAGGGGGAAACCGGGGAGCTGTTTTTT.

The table lists this clone with a count of one. The CDR3 sequence is CASSVSGTNTEAFF. As DNA, the CDR3 is TGTGCCAGCAGCGTTAGTGGTACGAACACTGAAGCTTTCTTT. The chain uses TRBV9 and TRBJ1-1; D gene ambiguous. CDR1 and CDR2 from the germline V gene are SGDLS and YYNGEE. The CDR3 is made up of 14 amino acids. V lost 2 bases and J lost 1, with 9 bases in between.

This clone has only a few counts. The rearrangement links TRBV9 to TRBJ2-1; tentatively, D is TRBD2 (6 bases). The CDR3 is 16 amino acids. The V end was cut by 0 bases, the J end by 0 bases, with 10 bases between. Germline V gene sequence: CDR1 SGDLS, CDR2 YYNGEE. The CDR3 DNA reads as TGTGCCAGCAGCGTAGGGGTAGCGGCCTCCTACAATGAGCAGTTCTTC. Its translation is CASSVGVAASYNEQFF.

This clone was picked up one time. This sequence joins TRBV7-8 and TRBJ1-2; 11 bases match TRBD1. The ends lost 5 bases at V and 6 bases at J; junction bases unmatched: 5. Per the germline V gene, CDR1 is SGHVS and CDR2 is FQNEAQ. The CDR3 contains 14 residues. CDR3 nucleotides: TGTGCCAGCAGCAGTCCGGGACAGGGGGATGGCTACACCTTC. It yields the protein CASSSPGQGDGYTF.

The V and J genes are TRBV27 and TRBJ2-5; 8 bases agree with TRBD1. CDR1 and CDR2 from the germline V gene are MNHEY and SMNVEV (reference sequence). The CDR3 covers 14 residues. V lost 8 bases, J lost 2 bases, and 7 bases stayed unmatched. The CDR3 region is CASGGTGVQETQYF. The DNA for the CDR3 is TGTGCCAGCGGAGGGACAGGAGTGCAAGAGACCCAGTACTTC.

The chain joins TRBV3-1 (or the pseudogene TRBV3-2) to TRBJ1-5; D is unclear. Trimming took off 3 bases at V and 4 bases at J, with 10 bases between the two ends. Germline lookup yields CDR1 LGHDT and CDR2 YNNKEL (reference sequence). This CDR3 has 14 amino acids. The CDR3 DNA reads as TGTGCCAGCAGCCAGTCGGGCCATAATCAGCCCCAGCATTTT. Amino acid sequence: CASSQSGHNQPQHF.

This clone appeared a few times. The chain couples TRBV30 to TRBJ1-5; TRBD1 might be the D (5 bases). Trimming took 1 base from V and 5 from J, leaving 12 bases between them. CDR3 size: 14 residues. Per germline, CDR1 GTSNPN and CDR2 SVGIG (reference sequence). As DNA, the CDR3 is TGTGCCTGGAGTGGAGTTAGAGGGGATCAGCCCCAGCATTTT. Its translation is CAWSGVRGDQPQHF. Together with reference TRBV30 and TRBJ1-5, the CDR3 gives the full variable domain: SQTIHQWPATLVQPVGSPLSLECTVEGTSNPNLYWYRQAAGRGLQLLFYSVGIGQISSEVPQNLSASRPQDRQFILSSKKLLLSDSGFYLCAWSGVRGDQPQHFGDGTRLSIL.

V is TRBV4-2 and J is TRBJ2-3; 13 bases line up with TRBD2. The CDR3 extends over 17 amino acids. Trimming cost V 4 bases and J 1 base; bases outside gene matches: 5. Looked up from germline, CDR1 is LGHNA and CDR2 is YNFKEQ. The DNA of the CDR3 is TGTGCCAGCAGCCTTACTAGCGGGGGGGCCGGCACAGATACGCAGTATTTT. It translates to CASSLTSGGAGTDTQYF.

The genes are TRBV5-5 and TRBJ1-2; possible D gene TRBD1, 5 bases. V lost 0 bases to trimming and J lost 8 bases, with 11 bases between them. This CDR3 contains 13 residues. The germline V gene has CDR1 SGHKS and CDR2 YYEKEE (reference sequence). The CDR3 bases are TGTGCCAGCAGCTTGGGGAGGGGTGGAGGCTACACCTTC. Its protein is CASSLGRGGGYTF.